This TCR beta chain was recorded in a study of human T cells and chemical hapten exposure. Study results and limitations: Relative to control repertoires, expanded TCRs gave rise to significantly more large CDR3 similarity clusters.

Between the trimmed V and J ends, which lost 2 bases and 4 bases, there was a span of 12 bases. The CDR3 totals 15 residues. CDR1 is SGHNT and CDR2 is YENEEA in the germline V gene. This clonotype appeared many times. Its antigen remains unidentified. Each CDR3 protein gets one entry after TCRdb re-called the RACE reads with MiXCR. The table includes some 350,000 distinct CDR3 sequences, approximately 6.3% detected once. Time point given: patch test 1, 2 weeks after DPC sensitization. Treatment noted: therapeutic diphenylcyclopropenone sensitization with weekly scalp DPC. This receptor was identified in a woman younger than 30 with alopecia areata. Some clones in this sample may be carry-over from other donors' samples. Sequencing was performed on whole blood, taken in connection with sensitization to the hapten diphenylcyclopropenone (DPC). The V call is TRBV11-3, the J call TRBJ2-1; possible D gene TRBD1, 8 bases. The CDR3 spells CASSLTGGVYNEQFF. The DNA of the CDR3 is TGTGCCAGCAGCTTAACAGGGGGGGTTTACAATGAGCAGTTCTTC.